The 8 T cell receptor beta chains presented below share a single source sample, sequenced in a study of shared clonotypes between healthy human individuals. The protocol was immunoSEQ multiplex PCR, while the TCRdb copy is restricted to in-frame clones and leaves out a portion. There are 650,000 to 700,000 clones in the sample; 90% occur only once, and 34% lies in the top ten. Source material: memory CD8+ T cells from PBMCs. Subset denoted: CD45RO+ cells pooled with CCR7-negative TemRA cells. Source of these receptors: a man in his late teens or twenties in good health. Some clones in this sample may be carry-over from other donors' samples.

The rearrangement uses TRBV6-5 and TRBJ1-1, with 7 bases identical to TRBD1. Germline CDR1 reads MNHEY; CDR2 reads SVGAGI. V lost 5 bases and J lost 8; bases outside the gene matches: 8. The CDR3 loop spans 13 amino acids. This CDR3 reads CASSQRGQREAFF. Here the CDR3 DNA reads TGTGCCAGCAGTCAGAGGGGGCAAAGGGAAGCTTTCTTT.

This clone was detected only once. The chain has TRBV30 and TRBJ2-3; D unclear. The CDR3 sequence is 10 residues long. CDR1 is GTSNPN and CDR2 is SVGIG in the germline V gene (reference sequence). The V and J ends lost 3 bases and 10 bases respectively, with 8 bases between them. CDR3 in DNA: TGTGCCTGGAGCCTAGGAGCGCAGTATTTT. Its translation is CAWSLGAQYF.

The chain links TRBV19 to TRBJ1-1; D is perhaps TRBD1 (5 bases). The germline V gene encodes CDR1 LNHDA and CDR2 SQIVND (reference sequence). The CDR3 sequence is 15 residues long. Between the trimmed V and J ends, which lost 0 bases and 4 bases, there was a span of 12 bases. The chain's CDR3 is CASSIDGTRGTEAFF. The CDR3 DNA is TGTGCCAGTAGTATAGATGGGACCCGAGGCACTGAAGCTTTCTTT.

The chain has TRBV5-1 and TRBJ2-1; no firm D call. Germline CDR1 and CDR2: SGHRS and YFSETQ. V was pared by 4 bases and J by 7 bases, with 15 bases between. The CDR3 totals 14 residues. Written as DNA, the CDR3 is TGCGCCAGCAGCCCACTCCGACCAAGGAATGAGCAGTTCTTC. This sequence encodes CASSPLRPRNEQFF.

The CDR3 loop is CASSGNDPGQGSPYEQYF. CDR3 bases: TGTGCCAGCAGCGGCAATGACCCCGGACAGGGATCCCCCTACGAGCAGTACTTC. The chain carries TRBV2 and TRBJ2-7, with 8 bases matching TRBD1. From germline, CDR1 is SNHLY and CDR2 FYNNEI. Losses at the gene ends were 6 bases for V and 2 bases for J; bases not matched to a gene: 18. The CDR3 runs to 18 residues.

The V gene is TRBV15, the J gene TRBJ2-5; 7 bases match TRBD2. Germline trimming cut 1 base from V and 4 bases from J; bases unmatched to any gene: 6. The CDR3 contains 15 residues. Germline loops: CDR1 LNHNV, CDR2 YYDKDF (reference sequence). This chain's CDR3 is CATSRVRGRGETQYF. Written as DNA, the CDR3 is TGTGCCACCAGCAGAGTCCGGGGGAGGGGAGAGACCCAGTACTTC.

This clone appeared a single time. The chain uses TRBV4-1 and TRBJ2-1; TRBD1 might be the D (5 bases). V lost 1 base and J 3 bases, leaving 10 bases between the germline ends. Germline loops: CDR1 MGHRA, CDR2 YSYEKL. The CDR3 loop spans 15 amino acids. CDR3 DNA: TGCGCCAGCAGCCAAGTAGGTCAGGGCTACAATGAGCAGTTCTTC. This encodes CASSQVGQGYNEQFF.

The rearrangement links TRBV10-3 to TRBJ1-4; no clear D. CDR1 is ENHRY, CDR2 SYGVKD, per germline. The V end was cut by 1 base, the J end by 8 bases, with 17 bases between. The CDR3 covers 16 residues. CDR3 sequence reads: CAISECYEEWEEKLFF. The CDR3 nucleotides are TGTGCCATCAGTGAGTGTTATGAAGAATGGGAAGAAAAACTGTTTTTT.